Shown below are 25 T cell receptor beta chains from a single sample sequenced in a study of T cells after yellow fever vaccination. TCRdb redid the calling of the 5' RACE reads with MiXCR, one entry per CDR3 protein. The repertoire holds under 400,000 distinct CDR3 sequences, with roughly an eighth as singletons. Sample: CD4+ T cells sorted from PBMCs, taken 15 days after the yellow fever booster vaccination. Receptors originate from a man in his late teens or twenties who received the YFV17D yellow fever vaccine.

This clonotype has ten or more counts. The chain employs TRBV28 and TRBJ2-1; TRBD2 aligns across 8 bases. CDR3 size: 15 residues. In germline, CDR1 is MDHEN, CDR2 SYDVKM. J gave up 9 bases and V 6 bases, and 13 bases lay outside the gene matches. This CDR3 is CASRRRLAGSSEQFF. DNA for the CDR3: TGTGCCAGCAGAAGGAGGCTAGCGGGTAGTAGTGAGCAGTTCTTC.

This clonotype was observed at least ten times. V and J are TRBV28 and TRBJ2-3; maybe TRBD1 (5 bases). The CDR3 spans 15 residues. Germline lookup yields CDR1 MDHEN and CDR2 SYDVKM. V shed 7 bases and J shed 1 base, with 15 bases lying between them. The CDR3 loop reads CASTPAGAGTDTQYF. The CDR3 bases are TGTGCCAGCACCCCTGCTGGGGCCGGCACAGATACGCAGTATTTT.

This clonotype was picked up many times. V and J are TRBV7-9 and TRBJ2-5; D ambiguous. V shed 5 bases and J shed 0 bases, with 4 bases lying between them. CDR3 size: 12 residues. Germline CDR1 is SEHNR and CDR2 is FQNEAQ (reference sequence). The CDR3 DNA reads TGTGCCAGCAGCCTGTACCAAGAGACCCAGTACTTC. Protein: CASSLYQETQYF.

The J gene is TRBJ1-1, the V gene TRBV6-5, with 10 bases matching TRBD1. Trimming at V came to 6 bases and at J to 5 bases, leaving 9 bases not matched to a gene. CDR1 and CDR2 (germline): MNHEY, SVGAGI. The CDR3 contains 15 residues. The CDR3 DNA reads TGTGCCAGCAGGGACCGGGACAGGGGTGGGACTGAAGCTTTCTTT. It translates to CASRDRDRGGTEAFF.

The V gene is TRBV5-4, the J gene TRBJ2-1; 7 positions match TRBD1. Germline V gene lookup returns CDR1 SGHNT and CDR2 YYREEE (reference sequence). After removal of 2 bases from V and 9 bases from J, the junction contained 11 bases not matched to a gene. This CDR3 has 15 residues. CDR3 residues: CASSLVQGNAGEQFF. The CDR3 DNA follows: TGTGCCAGCAGCTTAGTACAGGGGAATGCCGGTGAGCAGTTCTTC.

CDR3 in amino acids: CSASGGGRANTGELFF. The CDR3 nucleotides are TGCAGTGCTAGTGGTGGGGGACGTGCGAACACCGGGGAGCTGTTTTTT. The chain is built from TRBV20-1 and TRBJ2-2; D may be TRBD1 or TRBD2 (5 bases each). The CDR3 runs to 16 residues. Trimming cost V 3 bases and J 0 bases, with 14 bases left between them. The germline V gene has CDR1 DFQATT and CDR2 SNEGSKA (reference sequence).

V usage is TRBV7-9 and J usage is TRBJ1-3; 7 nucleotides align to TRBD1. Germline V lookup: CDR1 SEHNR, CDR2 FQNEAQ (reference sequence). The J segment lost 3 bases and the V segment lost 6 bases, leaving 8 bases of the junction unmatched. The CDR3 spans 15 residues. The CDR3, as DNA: TGTGCCAGCAGTCCCGACAGGGAACTTGGAAACACCATATATTTT. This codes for CASSPDRELGNTIYF. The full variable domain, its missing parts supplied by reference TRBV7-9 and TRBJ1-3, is DTGVSQNPRHKITKRGQNVTFRCDPISEHNRLYWYRQTLGQGPEFLTYFQNEAQLEKSRLLSDRFSAERPKGSFSTLEIQRTEQGDSAMYLCASSPDRELGNTIYFGEGSWLTVV.

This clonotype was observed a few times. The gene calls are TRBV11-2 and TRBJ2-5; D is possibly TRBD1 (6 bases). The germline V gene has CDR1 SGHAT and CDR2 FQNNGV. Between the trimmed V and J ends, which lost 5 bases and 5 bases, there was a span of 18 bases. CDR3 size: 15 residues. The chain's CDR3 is CASSRGLGAGETQYF. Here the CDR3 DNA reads TGTGCCAGCAGCCGAGGGTTGGGGGCAGGTGAGACCCAGTACTTC.

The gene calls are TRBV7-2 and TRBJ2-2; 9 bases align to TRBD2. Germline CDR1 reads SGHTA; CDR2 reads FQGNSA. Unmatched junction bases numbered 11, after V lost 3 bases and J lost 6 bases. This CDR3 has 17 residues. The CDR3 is CASSFSSGEYRSGELFF. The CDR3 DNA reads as TGTGCCAGCAGCTTTTCTAGCGGGGAGTATAGATCCGGGGAGCTGTTTTTT.

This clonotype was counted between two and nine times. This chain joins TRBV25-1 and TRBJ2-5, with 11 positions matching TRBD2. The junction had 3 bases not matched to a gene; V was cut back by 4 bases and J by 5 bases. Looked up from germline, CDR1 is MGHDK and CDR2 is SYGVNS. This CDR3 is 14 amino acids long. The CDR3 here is CASSAPSGGETQYF. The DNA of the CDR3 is TGTGCCAGCAGTGCTCCTAGCGGGGGGGAGACCCAGTACTTC.

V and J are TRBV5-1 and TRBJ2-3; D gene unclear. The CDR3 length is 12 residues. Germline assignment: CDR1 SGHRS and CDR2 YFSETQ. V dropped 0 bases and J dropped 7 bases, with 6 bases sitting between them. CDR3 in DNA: TGCGCCAGCAGCTTGGATCTCAATACGCAGTATTTT. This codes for CASSLDLNTQYF. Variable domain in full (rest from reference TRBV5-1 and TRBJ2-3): KAGVTQTPRYLIKTRGQQVTLSCSPISGHRSVSWYQQTPGQGLQFLFEYFSETQRNKGNFPGRFSGRQFSNSRSEMNVSTLELGDSALYLCASSLDLNTQYFGPGTRLTVL.

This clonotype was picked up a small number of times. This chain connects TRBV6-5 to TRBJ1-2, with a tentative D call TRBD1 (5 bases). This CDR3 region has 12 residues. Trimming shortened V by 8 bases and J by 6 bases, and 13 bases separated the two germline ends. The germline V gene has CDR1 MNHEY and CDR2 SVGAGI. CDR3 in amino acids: CASGPKGNGYTF. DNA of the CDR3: TGTGCCAGCGGTCCTAAGGGGAATGGCTACACCTTC.

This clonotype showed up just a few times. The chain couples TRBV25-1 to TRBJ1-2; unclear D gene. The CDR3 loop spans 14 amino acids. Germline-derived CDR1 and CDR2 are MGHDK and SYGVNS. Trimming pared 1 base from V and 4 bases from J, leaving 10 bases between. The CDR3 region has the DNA TGTGCCAGCAGTGAATGGGCAGCGAGCTATGGCTACACCTTC. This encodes CASSEWAASYGYTF.

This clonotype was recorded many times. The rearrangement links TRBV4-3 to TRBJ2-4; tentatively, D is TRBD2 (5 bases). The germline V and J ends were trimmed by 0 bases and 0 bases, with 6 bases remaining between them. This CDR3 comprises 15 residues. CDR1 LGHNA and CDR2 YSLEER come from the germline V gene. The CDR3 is CASSQDRGAKNIQYF. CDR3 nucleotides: TGCGCCAGCAGCCAAGATCGGGGAGCCAAAAACATTCAGTACTTC.

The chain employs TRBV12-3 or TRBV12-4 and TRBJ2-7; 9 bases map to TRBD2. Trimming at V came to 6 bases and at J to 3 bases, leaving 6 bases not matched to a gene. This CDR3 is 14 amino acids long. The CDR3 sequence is CASRPSGANYEQYF. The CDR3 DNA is TGTGCCAGCAGACCTAGCGGGGCCAACTACGAGCAGTACTTC.

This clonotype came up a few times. The CDR3 loop is CASSWWQRGVMTRTEAFF. CDR3 coding DNA: TGTGCCAGCAGTTGGTGGCAACGGGGGGTCATGACGAGAACTGAAGCTTTCTTT. The J gene is TRBJ1-1, the V gene TRBV27, with TRBD1 as a possible D gene (5 bases). The CDR3 runs 18 residues. Germline lookup yields CDR1 MNHEY and CDR2 SMNVEV (reference sequence). V was pared by 4 bases and J by 5 bases, with 26 bases between.

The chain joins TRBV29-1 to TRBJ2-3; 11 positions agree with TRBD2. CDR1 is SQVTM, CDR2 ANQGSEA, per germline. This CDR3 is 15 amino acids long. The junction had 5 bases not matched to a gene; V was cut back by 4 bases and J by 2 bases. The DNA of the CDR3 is TGCAGCGTTGTGCCTAGCGGGGGGTCCACAGATACGCAGTATTTT. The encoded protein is CSVVPSGGSTDTQYF.

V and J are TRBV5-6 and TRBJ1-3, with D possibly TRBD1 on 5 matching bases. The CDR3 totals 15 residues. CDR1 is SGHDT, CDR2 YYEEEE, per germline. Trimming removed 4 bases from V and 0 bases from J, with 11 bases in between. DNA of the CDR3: TGTGCCAGCAGCCTGGGGGGGGTCTCTGGAAACACCATATATTTT. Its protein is CASSLGGVSGNTIYF.

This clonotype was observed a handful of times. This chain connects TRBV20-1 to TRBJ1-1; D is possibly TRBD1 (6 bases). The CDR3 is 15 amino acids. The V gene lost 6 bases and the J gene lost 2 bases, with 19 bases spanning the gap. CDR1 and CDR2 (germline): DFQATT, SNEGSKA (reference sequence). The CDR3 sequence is CSAVTPGQPNTEAFF. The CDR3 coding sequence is TGCAGTGCCGTCACCCCGGGACAACCTAACACTGAAGCTTTCTTT.

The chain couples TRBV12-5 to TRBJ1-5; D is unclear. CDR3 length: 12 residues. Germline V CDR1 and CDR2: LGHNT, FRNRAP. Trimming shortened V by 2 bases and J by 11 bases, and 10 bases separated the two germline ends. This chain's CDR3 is CASGLSPGTQHF. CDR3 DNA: TGTGCTAGTGGTTTGTCCCCCGGAACCCAGCATTTT.

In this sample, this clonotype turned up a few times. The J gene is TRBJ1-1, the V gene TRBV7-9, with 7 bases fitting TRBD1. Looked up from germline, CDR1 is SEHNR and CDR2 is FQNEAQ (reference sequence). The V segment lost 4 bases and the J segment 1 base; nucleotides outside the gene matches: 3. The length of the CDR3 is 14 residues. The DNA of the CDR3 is TGTGCCAGCAGCTGGGGACAGACGAACACTGAAGCTTTCTTT. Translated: CASSWGQTNTEAFF.

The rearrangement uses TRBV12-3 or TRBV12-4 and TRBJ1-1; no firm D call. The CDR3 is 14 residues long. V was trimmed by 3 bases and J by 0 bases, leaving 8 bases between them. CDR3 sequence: CASSLVQLNTEAFF. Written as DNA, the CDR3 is TGTGCCAGCAGTTTGGTACAGCTGAACACTGAAGCTTTCTTT.

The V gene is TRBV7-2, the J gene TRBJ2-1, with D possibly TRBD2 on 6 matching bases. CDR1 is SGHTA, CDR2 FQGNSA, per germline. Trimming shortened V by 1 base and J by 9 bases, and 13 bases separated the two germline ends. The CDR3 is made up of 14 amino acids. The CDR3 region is CASSLDWDSGEQFF. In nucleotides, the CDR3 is TGTGCCAGCAGCTTAGACTGGGACTCAGGTGAGCAGTTCTTC.

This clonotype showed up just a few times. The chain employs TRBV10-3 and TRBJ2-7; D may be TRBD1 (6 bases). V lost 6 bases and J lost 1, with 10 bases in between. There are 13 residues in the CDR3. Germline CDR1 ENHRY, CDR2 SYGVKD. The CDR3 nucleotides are TGTGCCATCAGGGAGACAGGTTCCTACGAGCAGTACGTC. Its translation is CAIRETGSYEQYV.

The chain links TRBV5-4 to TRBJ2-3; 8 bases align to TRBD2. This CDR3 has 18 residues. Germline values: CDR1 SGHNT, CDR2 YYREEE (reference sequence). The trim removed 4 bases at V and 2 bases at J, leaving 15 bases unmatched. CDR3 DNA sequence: TGTGCCAGCAGCCTAAGGTCAGGAAGCGGGGGCCTCACAGATACGCAGTATTTT. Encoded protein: CASSLRSGSGGLTDTQYF.